Below, 9 T cell receptor beta chains from the same sample are listed, as sequenced in a study of identical twins. TCRdb processed the 5' RACE reads anew with MiXCR; each CDR3 protein has one entry. This table holds about 890,000 distinct CDR3 sequences, 10% to 15% found once. The sample also formed part of further work on yellow fever vaccine responses in identical twins.

Material for sequencing was PBMCs. The receptors come from a woman in her late teens or twenties in good health.

The genes are TRBV6-1 and TRBJ2-3; 9 nucleotides match TRBD1. Germline V gene sequence: CDR1 MNHNS, CDR2 SASEGT. V trimming: 6 bases; J trimming: 0 bases; junction bases outside the gene matches: 13. This CDR3 is 18 amino acids long. The DNA for the CDR3 is TGTGCCAGCAGGCACAGGGGGCAGTATGTCATGAGCACAGATACGCAGTATTTT. Residues: CASRHRGQYVMSTDTQYF.

CDR3 sequence: CASSTDREGEKLFF. The CDR3 DNA follows: TGTGCCAGCAGTACCGACAGGGAAGGAGAAAAACTGTTTTTT. The chain couples TRBV12-3 or TRBV12-4 to TRBJ1-4, with 7 bases lining up with TRBD1. The CDR3 spans 14 residues. The V segment lost 5 bases and the J segment 8 bases; nucleotides outside the gene matches: 8.

The sample holds many counts of this clonotype. This rearrangement joins TRBV7-2 to TRBJ2-1, with 7 bases fitting TRBD1. V was clipped by 3 bases and J by 5 bases; unmatched bases: 7. Germline values: CDR1 SGHTA, CDR2 FQGNSA. This CDR3 region has 15 residues. The CDR3 region has the DNA TGTGCCAGCAGCTTCATTGGCAGGGGGAACAATGAGCAGTTCTTC. Translated, it gives CASSFIGRGNNEQFF.

This clonotype showed up just a few times. This chain uses TRBV16 with TRBJ1-5; 8 nucleotides align to TRBD1. The CDR3 covers 16 residues. Germline CDR1 reads KGHSY; CDR2 reads FQNENV. Germline trimming cut 3 bases from V and 3 bases from J; bases unmatched to any gene: 7. The CDR3 DNA is TGTGCCAGCAGCCAGGCAGGGGGCAAAGTCAATCAGCCCCAGCATTTT. It translates to CASSQAGGKVNQPQHF.

This chain uses TRBV14 with TRBJ2-7; TRBD2 might be the D (6 bases). V was shortened by 0 bases and J by 3 bases, with 12 bases between the two germline ends. The CDR3 totals 15 residues. From germline, CDR1 is SGHDN and CDR2 FVKESK. CDR3 in DNA: TGTGCCAGCAGCCAAGAGTGGTCGGGGGTCTACGAGCAGTACTTC. Its translation is CASSQEWSGVYEQYF. The complete variable domain, with remaining parts taken from reference TRBV14 and TRBJ2-7, reads EAGVTQFPSHSVIEKGQTVTLRCDPISGHDNLYWYRRVMGKEIKFLLHFVKESKQDESGMPNNRFLAERTGGTYSTLKVQPAELEDSGVYFCASSQEWSGVYEQYFGPGTRLTVT.

The chain has TRBV12-3 or TRBV12-4 and TRBJ2-7; 7 positions agree with TRBD2. This CDR3 is 15 amino acids long. Losses at the gene ends were 8 bases for V and 3 bases for J; bases not matched to a gene: 13. CDR3 coding DNA: TGTGCCAGCGGGAGGGTCTTCAGAAGATTCTACGAGCAGTACGTC. Translating gives CASGRVFRRFYEQYV.

The chain recombines TRBV5-6 with TRBJ2-1; D call uncertain. Germline V gene sequence: CDR1 SGHDT, CDR2 YYEEEE. Trimming pared 2 bases from V and 5 bases from J, leaving 8 bases between. The CDR3 is 13 residues long. CDR3 sequence: CASSFSRNNEQFF. CDR3 DNA: TGTGCCAGCAGCTTCTCCCGTAACAATGAGCAGTTCTTC.

Only a few counts were recorded for this clonotype. The chain employs TRBV5-1 and TRBJ2-3; perhaps TRBD2 as D (5 bases). Between the trimmed V and J ends, which lost 0 bases and 2 bases, there was a span of 13 bases. The CDR3 covers 16 residues. CDR1 and CDR2 (germline): SGHRS, YFSETQ. The CDR3 nucleotides are TGCGCCAGCAGCTTGGTTTTAACGGGGTACACAGATACGCAGTATTTT. This encodes CASSLVLTGYTDTQYF. The complete variable domain, with remaining parts taken from reference TRBV5-1 and TRBJ2-3, reads KAGVTQTPRYLIKTRGQQVTLSCSPISGHRSVSWYQQTPGQGLQFLFEYFSETQRNKGNFPGRFSGRQFSNSRSEMNVSTLELGDSALYLCASSLVLTGYTDTQYFGPGTRLTVL.

This clonotype was observed many times. J is TRBJ2-2 and V is TRBV4-1; a weak D match, TRBD2 (7 bases). The germline V gene encodes CDR1 MGHRA and CDR2 YSYEKL. The ends were cut back, 3 bases at V and 4 bases at J, with 15 bases in the middle. The CDR3 totals 16 residues. The CDR3 spells CASSHPGGGGTGELFF. CDR3 coding DNA: TGCGCCAGCAGCCATCCCGGAGGGGGGGGCACCGGGGAGCTGTTTTTT.